These T cell receptor beta chains were read from a single sample in a study of beta chain features in type 1 diabetes. TCRdb's table, derived via immunoSEQ multiplex PCR, lists solely in-frame clones and lacks some. The table has roughly 230,000 clones, 9.6% seen once; the top ten hold approximately 0.035%. The source material was naive CD4+ T cells from blood. The origin of the receptors is a woman in her late teens or twenties in good health. Each CDR3 is given with its conserved first and last residue. Fields, in order: V gene, D gene, J gene, clone size, CDR3 DNA, CDR3 protein. The D gene is left open where the match is weak. Expanded clones are given a class, and other clones once, few, many or no size at all.

V: TRBV11-2
D: NA
J: TRBJ2-7
size: few
DNA: TGTGCCAGCAGCTTAGGTGTGTTGCGGGGATCCTACGAGCAGTACTTC
CDR3: CASSLGVLRGSYEQYF

V: TRBV5-4
D: NA
J: TRBJ2-7
size: NA
DNA: TGTGCCAGCAGCTTGGATACAGGACGAATCTCCTACGAGCAGTACTTC
CDR3: CASSLDTGRISYEQYF

V: TRBV15
D: NA
J: TRBJ2-1
size: few
DNA: TGTGCCACCAGCAGTATCTTCGACCCCCTAAGGAGTGATGAGCAGTTCTTC
CDR3: CATSSIFDPLRSDEQFF

V: TRBV30
D: NA
J: TRBJ2-3
size: few
DNA: TGTGCCTGGAGTCTTGCGGCAGATACGCAGTATTTT
CDR3: CAWSLAADTQYF

V: TRBV5-1
D: NA
J: TRBJ2-7
size: few
DNA: TGCGCCAGCAGCTTGGACAACTACGAGCAGTACTTC
CDR3: CASSLDNYEQYF

V: TRBV6-1
D: TRBD1
J: TRBJ2-3
size: few
DNA: TGTGCCAGCAGCCCCGGGACAGCTACAGATACGCAGTATTTT
CDR3: CASSPGTATDTQYF

V: TRBV25-1
D: TRBD2
J: TRBJ2-3
size: NA
DNA: TGTGCCAGCAGTGAAGGTAGCGGGAGGAGCACAGATACGCAGTATTTT
CDR3: CASSEGSGRSTDTQYF

V: TRBV27
D: TRBD1
J: TRBJ2-7
size: few
DNA: TGTGCCAGCCACCCACAGGGGGGACACTACGAGCAGTACTTC
CDR3: CASHPQGGHYEQYF

V: TRBV19
D: TRBD1
J: TRBJ2-1
size: few
DNA: TGTGCCAGTAGTTTCGACAGGGTATCCTACAATGAGCAGTTCTTC
CDR3: CASSFDRVSYNEQFF

V: TRBV30
D: NA
J: TRBJ1-1
size: NA
DNA: TGTGCCTGGAGTTTCGCCGTCCAGGCTGGCACTGAAGCTTTCTTT
CDR3: CAWSFAVQAGTEAFF

V: TRBV29-1
D: NA
J: TRBJ2-7
size: many
DNA: TGCAGCGTTGGACTAGGGTCCTACGAGCAGTACTTC
CDR3: CSVGLGSYEQYF

V: TRBV7-9
D: TRBD1
J: TRBJ1-1
size: few
DNA: TGTGCCAGTTATCTGCAGGGGGGCACTGAAGCTTTCTTT
CDR3: CASYLQGGTEAFF

V: TRBV6-5
D: NA
J: TRBJ1-1
size: few
DNA: TGTGCCAGCAGTTCGCGGATGGCGGACACTGAAGCTTTCTTT
CDR3: CASSSRMADTEAFF

V: TRBV4-2
D: TRBD1
J: TRBJ2-7
size: few
DNA: TGTGCCAGCAGCCAGGCCCTTGACAGGGGCGCTTTGCGGGAGCAGTACTTC
CDR3: CASSQALDRGALREQYF

V: TRBV18
D: TRBD1
J: TRBJ1-2
size: NA
DNA: TGTGCCAGCTCACCAGAGGCTCAGGGGGACTACTATGGCTACACCTTC
CDR3: CASSPEAQGDYYGYTF

V: TRBV2
D: NA
J: TRBJ2-5
size: few
DNA: TGTGCCAGCAGTGATGGGGGAGGTGAGACCCAGTACTTC
CDR3: CASSDGGGETQYF

V: TRBV6-6
D: NA
J: TRBJ2-7
size: many
DNA: TGTGCCAGCAGTTTAGACAGCTACGAGCAGTACTTC
CDR3: CASSLDSYEQYF

V: TRBV4-2
D: TRBD2
J: TRBJ2-5
size: many
DNA: TGTGCCAGCAGCCTCCTCCCCCCACTAGCGGGAGCTGGCGAGACCCAGTACTTC
CDR3: CASSLLPPLAGAGETQYF

V: TRBV2
D: NA
J: TRBJ1-1
size: few
DNA: TGTGCCAGCAGTGTCCAGGGAAGGGTGAACACTGAAGCTTTCTTT
CDR3: CASSVQGRVNTEAFF

V: TRBV12-5
D: TRBD2
J: TRBJ2-1
size: NA
DNA: TGTGCTAGTGGTTTGGTACTTCTTCTCGGGAGGTCCAATGAGCAGTTCTTC
CDR3: CASGLVLLLGRSNEQFF

V: TRBV19
D: NA
J: TRBJ1-5
size: NA
DNA: TGTGCCAGTAGCCAGGGGTGGGGCAATCAGCCCCAGCATTTT
CDR3: CASSQGWGNQPQHF

V: TRBV11-2
D: TRBD1
J: TRBJ2-2
size: NA
DNA: TGTGCCAGCAGCTCTGGGCCGACAGGGGTGGTCACCGGGGAGCTGTTTTTT
CDR3: CASSSGPTGVVTGELFF

V: TRBV28
D: NA
J: TRBJ2-1
size: few
DNA: TGTGCCAGCAGGCGGTTCTCCTACAATGAGCAGTTCTTC
CDR3: CASRRFSYNEQFF

V: TRBV9
D: NA
J: TRBJ2-3
size: few
DNA: TGTGCCAGCAGCGTAGGGGACTCCACAGATACGCAGTATTTT
CDR3: CASSVGDSTDTQYF

V: TRBV5-1
D: TRBD2
J: TRBJ2-3
size: NA
DNA: TGCGCCAGCAGCTTCGGAGGACTAGCGGGAGGGTCAGATACGCAGTATTTT
CDR3: CASSFGGLAGGSDTQYF

V: TRBV19
D: TRBD2
J: TRBJ2-5
size: few
DNA: TGTGCCAGTAGTGCCGGACTAGCGGGACGGGAGACCCAGTACTTC
CDR3: CASSAGLAGRETQYF

V: TRBV5-4
D: TRBD1
J: TRBJ1-1
size: few
DNA: TGTGCCAGCAGCTATAGGACAGGTCCGAACACTGAAGCTTTCTTT
CDR3: CASSYRTGPNTEAFF

V: TRBV6-1
D: NA
J: TRBJ1-2
size: NA
DNA: TGTGCCAGCAGTGATCCGATGCGGGGCCGGACTCTAAGCTATGGCTACACCTTC
CDR3: CASSDPMRGRTLSYGYTF